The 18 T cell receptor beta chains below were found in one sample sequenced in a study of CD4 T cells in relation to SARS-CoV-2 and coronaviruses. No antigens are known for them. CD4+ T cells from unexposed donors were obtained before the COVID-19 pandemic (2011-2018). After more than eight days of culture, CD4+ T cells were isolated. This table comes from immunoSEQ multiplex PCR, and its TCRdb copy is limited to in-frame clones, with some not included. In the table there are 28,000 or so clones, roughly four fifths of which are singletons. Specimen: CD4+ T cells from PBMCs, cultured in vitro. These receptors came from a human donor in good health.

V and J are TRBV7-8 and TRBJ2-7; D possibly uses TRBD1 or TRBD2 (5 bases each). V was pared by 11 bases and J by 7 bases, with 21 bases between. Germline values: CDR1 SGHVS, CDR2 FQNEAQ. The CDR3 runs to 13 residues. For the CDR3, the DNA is TGTGCCGGAAGCGTACGGGGCCCAGGGGAGCAGTACTTC. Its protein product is CAGSVRGPGEQYF.

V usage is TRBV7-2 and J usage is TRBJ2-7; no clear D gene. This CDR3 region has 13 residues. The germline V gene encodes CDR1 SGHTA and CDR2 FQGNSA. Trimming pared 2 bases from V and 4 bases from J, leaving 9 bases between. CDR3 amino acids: CASSLKADYEQYF. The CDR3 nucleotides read TGTGCCAGCAGCTTAAAAGCAGATTACGAGCAGTACTTC.

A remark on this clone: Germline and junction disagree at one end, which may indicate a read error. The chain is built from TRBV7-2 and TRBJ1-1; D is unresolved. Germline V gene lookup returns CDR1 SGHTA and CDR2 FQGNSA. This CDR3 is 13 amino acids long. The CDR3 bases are TGTGCCAGCACCTTAGCGGTGATTGGGCAAGCTTTCTTT. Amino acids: CASTLAVIGQAFF. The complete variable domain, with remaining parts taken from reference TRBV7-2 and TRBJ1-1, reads GAGVSQSPSNKVTEKGKDVELRCDPISGHTALYWYRQSLGQGLEFLIYFQGNSAPDKSGLPSDRFSAERTGGSVSTLTIQRTQQEDSAVYLCASTLAVIGQAFFGQGTRLTVV.

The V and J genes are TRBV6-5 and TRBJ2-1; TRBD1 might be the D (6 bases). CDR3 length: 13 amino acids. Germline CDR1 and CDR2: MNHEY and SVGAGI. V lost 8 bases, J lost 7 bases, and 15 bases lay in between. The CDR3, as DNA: TGTGCCAGCCGGGACACGAGATCTAATGAGCAGTTCTTC. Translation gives CASRDTRSNEQFF.

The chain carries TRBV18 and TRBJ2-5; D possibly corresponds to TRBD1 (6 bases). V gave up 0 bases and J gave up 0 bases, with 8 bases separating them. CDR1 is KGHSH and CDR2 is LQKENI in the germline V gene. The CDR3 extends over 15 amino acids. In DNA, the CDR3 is TGTGCCAGCTCACCACCTGGACAGAACCAAGAGACCCAGTACTTC. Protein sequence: CASSPPGQNQETQYF.

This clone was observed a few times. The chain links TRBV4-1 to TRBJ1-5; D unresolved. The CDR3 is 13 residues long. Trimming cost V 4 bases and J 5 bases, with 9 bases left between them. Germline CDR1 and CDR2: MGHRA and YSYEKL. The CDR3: CASSPGDDQPQHF. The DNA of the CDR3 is TGCGCCAGCAGCCCGGGCGATGATCAGCCCCAGCATTTT.

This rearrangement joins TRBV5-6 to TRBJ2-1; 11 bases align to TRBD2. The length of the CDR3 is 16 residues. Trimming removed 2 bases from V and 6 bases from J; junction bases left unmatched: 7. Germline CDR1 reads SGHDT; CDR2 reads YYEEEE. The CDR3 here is CASSFRLAGKGNEQFF. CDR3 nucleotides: TGTGCCAGCAGCTTCAGACTAGCGGGGAAAGGCAATGAGCAGTTCTTC.

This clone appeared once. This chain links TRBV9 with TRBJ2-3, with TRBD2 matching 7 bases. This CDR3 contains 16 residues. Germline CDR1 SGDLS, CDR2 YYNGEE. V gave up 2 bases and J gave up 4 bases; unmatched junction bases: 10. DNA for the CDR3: TGTGCCAGCAGCGTTCGGGGAGGCGGGAGCGCAGATACGCAGTATTTT. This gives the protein CASSVRGGGSADTQYF.

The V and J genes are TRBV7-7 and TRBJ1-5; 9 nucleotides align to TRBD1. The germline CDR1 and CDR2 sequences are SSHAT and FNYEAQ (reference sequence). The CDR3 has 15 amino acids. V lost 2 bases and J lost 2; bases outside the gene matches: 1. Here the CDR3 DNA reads TGTGCCAGCAGCTTAACAGGGGGCGGCAATCAGCCCCAGCATTTT. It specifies CASSLTGGGNQPQHF.

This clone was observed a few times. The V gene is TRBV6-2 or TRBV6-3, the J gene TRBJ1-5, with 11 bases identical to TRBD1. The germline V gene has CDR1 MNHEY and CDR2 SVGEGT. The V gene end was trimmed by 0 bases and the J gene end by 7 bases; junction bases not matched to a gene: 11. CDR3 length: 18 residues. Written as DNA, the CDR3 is TGTGCCAGCAGTTACTCAGCGGGACAGGGGGTTTTTATGCAGCCCCAGCATTTT. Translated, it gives CASSYSAGQGVFMQPQHF.

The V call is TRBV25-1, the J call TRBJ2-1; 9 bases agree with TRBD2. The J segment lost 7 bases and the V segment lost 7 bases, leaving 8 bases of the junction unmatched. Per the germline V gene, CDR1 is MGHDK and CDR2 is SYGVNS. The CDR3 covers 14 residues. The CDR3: CASIGSGRNNEQFF. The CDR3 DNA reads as TGTGCCAGCATCGGTAGCGGGAGAAATAATGAGCAGTTCTTC.

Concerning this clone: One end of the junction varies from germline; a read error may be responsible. The DNA for the CDR3 is TGTGCCAGCAGGCAAGCCGGGACAGGGTACGGCTACACCTTC. Protein product: CASRQAGTGYGYTF. This chain links TRBV14 with TRBJ1-2; 9 positions agree with TRBD1. This CDR3 is 14 amino acids long. Germline V CDR1 and CDR2: SGHDN, FVKESK.

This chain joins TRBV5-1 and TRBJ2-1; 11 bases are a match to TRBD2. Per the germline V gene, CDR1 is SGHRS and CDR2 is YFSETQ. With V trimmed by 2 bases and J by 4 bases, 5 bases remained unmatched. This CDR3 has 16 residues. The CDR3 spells CASSFMTSGEYNEQFF. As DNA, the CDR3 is TGCGCCAGCAGCTTCATGACTAGCGGGGAATACAATGAGCAGTTCTTC.

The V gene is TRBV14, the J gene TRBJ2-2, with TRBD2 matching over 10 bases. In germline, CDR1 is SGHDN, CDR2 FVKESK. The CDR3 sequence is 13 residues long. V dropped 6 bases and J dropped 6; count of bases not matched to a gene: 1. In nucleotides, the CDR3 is TGTGCCAGCAGACTAGCGGGATCCGGGGAGCTGTTTTTT. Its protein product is CASRLAGSGELFF.

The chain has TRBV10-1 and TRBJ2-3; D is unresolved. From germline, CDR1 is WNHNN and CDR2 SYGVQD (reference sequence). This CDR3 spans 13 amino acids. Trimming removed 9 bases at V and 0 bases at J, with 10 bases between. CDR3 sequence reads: CASSLGSTDTQYF. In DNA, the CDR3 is TGCGCCAGTTCATTGGGGAGCACAGATACGCAGTATTTT.

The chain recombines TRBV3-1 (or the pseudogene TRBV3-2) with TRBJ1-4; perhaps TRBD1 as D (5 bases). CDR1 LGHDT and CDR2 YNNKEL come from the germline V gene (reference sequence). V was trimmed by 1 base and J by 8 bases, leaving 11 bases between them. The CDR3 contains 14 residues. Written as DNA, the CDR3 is TGTGCCAGCAGCCAAGCATCAGGGAACGAAAAACTGTTTTTT. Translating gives CASSQASGNEKLFF.

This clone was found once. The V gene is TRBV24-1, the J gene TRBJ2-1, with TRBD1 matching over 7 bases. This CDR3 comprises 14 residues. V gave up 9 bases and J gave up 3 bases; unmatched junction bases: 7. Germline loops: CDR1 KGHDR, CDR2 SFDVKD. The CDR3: CATEETGNYNEQFF. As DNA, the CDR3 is TGTGCCACCGAGGAGACAGGGAACTACAATGAGCAGTTCTTC.

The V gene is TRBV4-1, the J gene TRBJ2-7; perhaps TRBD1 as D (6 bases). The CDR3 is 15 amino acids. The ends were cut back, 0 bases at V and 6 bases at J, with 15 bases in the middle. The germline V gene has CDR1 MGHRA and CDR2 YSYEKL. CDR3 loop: CASSQENRDGSEQYF. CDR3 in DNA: TGCGCCAGCAGCCAAGAGAACAGGGATGGATCCGAGCAGTACTTC.